The source of this TCR beta chain is a study of naive and memory T cell subsets. Whole-study results and caveats: Over 95% of naive TCR sequences appeared only once after error correction, unlike memory subsets.

With regard to this clonotype: The antigen remains undetermined.

Per the germline V gene, CDR1 is MDHEN and CDR2 is SYDVKM. The CDR3 sequence is 18 residues long. V was shortened by 5 bases and J by 0 bases, with 20 bases between the two germline ends. Two oligonucleotides, mixed equimolar, formed the beta constant-region primer covering TRBC1 and TRBC2. Ligation attached a single-stranded oligonucleotide with a 12-nucleotide UMI and the SP2 primer to the cDNA 3' end. TCRdb re-derived calls from the UMI-ligation and nested PCR reads in MiXCR, one entry per CDR3 protein. The data hold about 150,000 distinct CDR3 sequences, with more than 15% observed a single time.

The sequencing sample was made of naive CD4+ T cells from blood. This chain links TRBV28 with TRBJ2-4; D may correspond to TRBD1 or TRBD2 (5 bases each). The receptor was isolated from a human donor in good health. CDR3 in DNA: TGTGCCAGCAGTCTCGGGGCTAGGTGGACCTTAGCCAAAAACATTCAGTACTTC. Protein product: CASSLGARWTLAKNIQYF.